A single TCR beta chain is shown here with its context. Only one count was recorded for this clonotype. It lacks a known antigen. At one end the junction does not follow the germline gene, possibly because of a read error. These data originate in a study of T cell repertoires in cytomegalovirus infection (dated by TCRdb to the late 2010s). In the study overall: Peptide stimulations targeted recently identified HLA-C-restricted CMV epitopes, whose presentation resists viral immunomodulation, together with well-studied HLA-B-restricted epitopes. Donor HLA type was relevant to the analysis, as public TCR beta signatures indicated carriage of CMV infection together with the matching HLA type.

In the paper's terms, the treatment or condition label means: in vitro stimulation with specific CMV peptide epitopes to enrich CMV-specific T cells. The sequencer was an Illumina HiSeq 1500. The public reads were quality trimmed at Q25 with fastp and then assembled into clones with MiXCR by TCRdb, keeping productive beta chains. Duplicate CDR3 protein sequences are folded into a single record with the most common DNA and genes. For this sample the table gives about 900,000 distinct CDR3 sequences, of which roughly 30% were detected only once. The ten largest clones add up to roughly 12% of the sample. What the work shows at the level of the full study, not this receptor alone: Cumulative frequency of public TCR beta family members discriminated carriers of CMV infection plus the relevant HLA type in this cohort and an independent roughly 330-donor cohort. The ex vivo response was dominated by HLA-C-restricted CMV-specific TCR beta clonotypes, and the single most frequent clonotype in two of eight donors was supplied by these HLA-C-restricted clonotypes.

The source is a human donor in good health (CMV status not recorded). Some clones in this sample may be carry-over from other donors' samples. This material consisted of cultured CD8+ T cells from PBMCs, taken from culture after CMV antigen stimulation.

The CDR3 sequence is CANSWARTSNTGELFF. The base sequence is TGCGCCAACAGCTGGGCGAGGACATCGAACACCGGGGAGCTGTTTTTT. The chain uses TRBV5-1 and TRBJ2-2; a weak D assignment points to TRBD1 (5 bases agree). Via the germline V gene, CDR1 is SGHRS and CDR2 YFSETQ. Reading from cysteine to phenylalanine, the CDR3 counts 16 amino acids. The DNA shown is the 48-base CDR3, in frame from base 1.